The 26 T cell receptor gamma chains reported below all come from one sample, sequenced in a study of γδ T cells in repeated Plasmodium falciparum infection. TCRdb redid the clone calls on the multiplex PCR reads with CATT. The data hold 25,000 to 35,000 gamma-chain clones, with 1.4% observed a single time. Flow sorting of PBMC yielded separate Vgamma9/Vdelta2+ and Vdelta2-negative gammadelta T cell populations for bulk repertoire analysis. Sample: gamma-delta T cells from blood. All receptors derive from a pool of human donors (malaria-infected and uninfected, not separated).

This clone was picked up a small number of times. This probably arose from a read error, given a far larger clone one base away. It is unclear where the CDR3 begins or ends on the DNA, so no DNA is shown, and the CDR3 is as TCRdb lists it. Other DNA variants within this sample encode the same CDR3. The V gene corresponds to TRGV9; no J gene was called. In germline, CDR1 is GITISATS, CDR2 ISYDGTV (reference sequence). Inclusive of both ends, the CDR3 amounts to 29 amino acids. The CDR3: CALWVIIRNSLAVEQHLLSQVSIGRIQHF.

Comments on this clone: TCRdb pairs this DNA with a much larger clone's protein that differs at residue 12, likely a read error; the protein shown was translated from the DNA. The chain has TRGV9 and TRGJP. The J gene was not available in TCRdb and was assigned here by matching the DNA to germline segments. The CDR3 length is 19 residues. Unmatched junction bases numbered 16, after V lost 0 bases and J lost 11 bases. The germline V gene encodes CDR1 GITISATS and CDR2 ISYDGTV (reference sequence). The CDR3 nucleotides read TGTGCCTTGTGGGAGGTGCATTTGGTGAGGGAGATGGGCAAAAAAATCAAGGTATTT. Its translation: CALWEVHLVREMGKKIKVF.

This clone was counted at least ten times. A far more abundant clone sits one base away, making this likely a read error. V gene TRGV9 combines with J gene TRGJ1 or TRGJ2. The V segment lost 0 bases and the J segment 4 bases; nucleotides outside the gene matches: 3. CDR1 and CDR2 from the germline V gene are GITISATS and ISYDGTV (reference sequence). The CDR3 runs 13 residues. For the CDR3, the DNA is TGTGCCTTGTGGGAGGTGTGGTATTATAAGAAACTCTTT. Amino acids: CALWEVWYYKKLF.

Worth noting for this clone: A far larger clone is one nucleotide away, so this likely arose from a read error. This sample also contains other DNA sequences that code for the same CDR3. The V segment is TRGV2, and no J call was made. Per germline, CDR1 EGSNGY and CDR2 YDSYNSKV. CDR3 length equals 12 residues. The CDR3: CATWEGDWIKTF. The CDR3 nucleotides read TGTGCCACCTGGGAAGGCGATTGGATTAAGACGTTT.

This clone occurred many times. The TCRdb record carries a much larger clone's protein, which differs from this DNA's translation at residue 13; a read error is the likely cause, and the protein listed here is the DNA translation. V gene TRGV9 combines with J gene TRGJP. CDR3 length equals 16 residues. CDR1 is GITISATS and CDR2 is ISYDGTV in the germline V gene (reference sequence). CDR3 in amino acids: CALWEVTELGKKVKVF. The CDR3 DNA follows: TGTGCCTTGTGGGAGGTGACAGAGTTGGGCAAAAAAGTCAAGGTATTT.

This clone was counted many times. A far larger clone is only one base removed, so a read error is likely. The chain links TRGV9 to TRGJP. V shed 0 bases, J shed 4 bases, and the junction held 12 bases outside the gene matches. The V gene's germline CDR1 is GITISATS and CDR2 ISYDGTV (reference sequence). This CDR3 is built from 20 residues. This CDR3 is CALWEVRIPPQELGKKIKVF. CDR3 sequence (DNA): TGTGCCTTGTGGGAGGTGCGAATCCCCCCCCAAGAGTTGGGCAAAAAAATCAAGGTATTT.

This clone was detected ten times or more. The gene calls are TRGV8 and TRGJP2. TCRdb leaves out the J gene; it was filled in here by matching the DNA to germline. Unmatched junction bases numbered 7, after V lost 3 bases and J lost 9 bases. Looked up from germline, CDR1 is VENAVY and CDR2 is YDSYNSRV. The CDR3 covers 13 residues. CDR3: CATWDLYYWIKTF. CDR3 nucleotides: TGTGCCACCTGGGATTTGTATTATTGGATCAAGACGTTT.

This clone appeared many times. The chain couples TRGV8 to TRGJ1 or TRGJ2. This CDR3 region has 14 residues. With V trimmed by 5 bases and J by 4 bases, 11 bases remained unmatched. Germline V CDR1 and CDR2: VENAVY, YDSYNSRV. Here the CDR3 DNA reads TGTGCCACCTGGGTTCTGCGGGTCTATTATAAGAAACTCTTT. Translated, it gives CATWVLRVYYKKLF.

This clone was counted ten times or more. A much larger clone differs by one base, so this may be a read error. CDR3 residues: CATWDYYKKLF. The CDR3 bases are TGTGCCACCTGGGATTACTATAAGAAACTCTTT. The gene calls are TRGV4 and TRGJ1 or TRGJ2. Germline values: CDR1 EGSTGY, CDR2 YDSYTSSV. This CDR3 is built from 11 residues.

This clone was picked up many times. This clone may be a read error of a much larger clone one base away. The rearrangement uses TRGV9 and TRGJP. TCRdb gives no J gene; it was assigned here by matching the DNA to germline. The CDR3 has 16 residues. CDR1 and CDR2 (germline): GITISATS, ISYDGTV (reference sequence). V dropped 4 bases and J dropped 11; count of bases not matched to a gene: 11. The CDR3: CALWEEEGLGKKIKVF. In nucleotides, the CDR3 is TGTGCCTTGTGGGAAGAAGAGGGGCTGGGCAAAAAAATCAAGGTATTT.

Remarks on this clone: With a far larger clone one base away, a read error is the likely cause. The V and J genes are TRGV4 and TRGJ1 or TRGJ2. Since TCRdb gives no J gene, matching the DNA to germline was used here to assign it. This CDR3 has 14 amino acids. V was pared by 4 bases and J by 7 bases, with 13 bases of the junction left unmatched. Germline CDR1 is EGSTGY and CDR2 is YDSYTSSV. The CDR3 DNA sequence: TGTGCCACCTGGGACGGGCTTGAGGAGTATAAGAAACTCTTT. Protein: CATWDGLEEYKKLF.

This clone was counted a few times. TCRdb's entry gives the protein of a much larger clone, which mismatches this DNA's translation at residue 7, likely from a read error; the protein reported here is translated from the DNA. V usage is TRGV3 and J usage is TRGJ1 or TRGJ2. The J gene, left out of TCRdb, was set here by checking the DNA against germline. Germline values: CDR1 VTNTFY, CDR2 YDVSTARD (reference sequence). This CDR3 has 13 residues. V was clipped by 0 bases and J by 9 bases; unmatched bases: 8. CDR3 protein: CATWDRPVRKKLF. The CDR3 DNA reads as TGTGCCACCTGGGACAGGCCAGTGCGTAAGAAACTCTTT.

This clone is medium-sized. In the same sample, other DNA sequences code for this CDR3. J is TRGJP and V is TRGV9. The germline gives CDR1 GITISATS, CDR2 ISYDGTV (reference sequence). The V and J ends lost 2 bases and 7 bases, in that order; junction bases with no gene match: 8. The CDR3 covers 17 residues. CDR3 nucleotides: TGTGCCTTGTGGGAGGAACGTCTGGAGTTGGGCAAAAAAATCAAGGTATTT. Translation gives CALWEERLELGKKIKVF.

This clone was seen a few times. This DNA's translation and the protein TCRdb lists, from a much larger clone, do not match at residue 3, likely due to a read error; the protein shown is translated from the DNA. This chain links TRGV8 with TRGJ1 or TRGJ2. The J gene, left out of TCRdb, was set here by checking the DNA against germline. The CDR3 extends over 13 amino acids. CDR1 and CDR2 (germline): VENAVY, YDSYNSRV. The CDR3 coding sequence is TGTGCCCCCTGGGACCTGAGGGGGGAGAAGAAACTCTTT. Translation gives CAPWDLRGEKKLF.

This clone was observed many times. The rearrangement links TRGV4 to TRGJ1 or TRGJ2. Germline lookup yields CDR1 EGSTGY and CDR2 YDSYTSSV. The CDR3 extends over 13 amino acids. V lost 0 bases, J lost 9 bases, and 8 bases stayed unmatched. The CDR3 coding sequence is TGTGCCACCTGGGATGGGCCGTGGAGTAAGAAACTCTTT. Amino acid sequence: CATWDGPWSKKLF.

This clone came up once. This CDR3 is CAPGMGGNYYKKLF. CDR3 DNA sequence: TGTGCACCTGGGATGGGCGGGAATTATTATAAGAAACTCTTT. The chain employs TRGV4 and TRGJ1 or TRGJ2. No J gene was available from TCRdb, and it was assigned here by a germline match of the DNA. CDR3 size: 14 residues. Germline CDR1 EGSTGY, CDR2 YDSYTSSV.

This clone was observed at least ten times. Since a far larger clone is one base different, this is likely a read error. Other nucleotide sequences from this sample produce the same CDR3. V and J are TRGV9 and TRGJ1 or TRGJ2. This CDR3 spans 12 amino acids. The germline V gene encodes CDR1 GITISATS and CDR2 ISYDGTV (reference sequence). The CDR3 sequence: CALWEVWERKLF. CDR3 nucleotide sequence: TGTGCTTTGTGGGAGGTGTGGGAGAGGAAACTCTTT.

This clone has at least ten counts. TCRdb attributes to this sequence the protein of a much larger clone, which differs from the DNA translation at residue 4; a read error is likely, and the protein displayed is translated from the DNA. The same CDR3 is also encoded by other DNA sequences in this sample. The chain links TRGV3 to TRGJP2. Here the J gene was assigned by germline matching of the DNA, as TCRdb has none. The CDR3 length is 12 residues. CDR1 is VTNTFY and CDR2 is YDVSTARD in the germline V gene (reference sequence). The chain's CDR3 is CATRDRDWIKTF. The CDR3 nucleotides are TGTGCCACCCGGGACAGGGATTGGATCAAGACGTTT.

This clone was detected only a few times. A far larger clone differs by one base, so this is likely a read error. Other DNA sequences from this sample encode an identical CDR3 as well. J is TRGJP and V is TRGV9. TCRdb lists no J gene, so it was determined here by aligning the DNA to germline. Germline CDR1 is GITISATS and CDR2 is ISYDGTV (reference sequence). This CDR3 has 17 amino acids. This CDR3 is CALWEVSGELGKKIKVF. Written as DNA, the CDR3 is TGTGCCTTGTGGGAGGTTTCTGGAGAGTTGGGAAAAAAAATCAAGGTATTT.

This clone was seen repeatedly, ten times or more. The J gene is TRGJP2, the V gene TRGV8. This CDR3 has 15 residues. V was clipped by 3 bases and J by 6 bases; unmatched bases: 10. Germline V lookup: CDR1 VENAVY, CDR2 YDSYNSRV. The CDR3: CATWDSTGGDWIKTF. The CDR3, as DNA: TGTGCCACCTGGGATTCAACAGGCGGTGATTGGATCAAGACGTTT.

This clone was counted many times. This sequence is one base from a far larger clone and is likely a read error. The same CDR3 also results from other DNA sequences found in this sample. V usage is TRGV9 and J usage is TRGJ1 or TRGJ2. Because TCRdb records no J gene, it was assigned here through a match of the DNA to germline. The CDR3 contains 15 residues. Germline CDR1 reads GITISATS; CDR2 reads ISYDGTV (reference sequence). Unmatched junction bases numbered 9, after V lost 0 bases and J lost 4 bases. The DNA for the CDR3 is TGTGCCTTGTGGGAGGTGCAACCCAACTATTATAAGAAACTCTTT. Its protein is CALWEVQPNYYKKLF.

This clone has just a few counts. A far bigger clonotype differs at one base, so this is likely a read error. The same CDR3 is also encoded by other DNA sequences in this sample. This chain connects TRGV2 to TRGJ1 or TRGJ2. V lost 0 bases and J lost 10; bases outside the gene matches: 9. The germline V gene has CDR1 EGSNGY and CDR2 YDSYNSKV. The CDR3 length is 13 residues. The CDR3 DNA reads TGTGCCACCTGGGACGGGCGAGTCGGAAAGAAACTCTTT. Encoded protein: CATWDGRVGKKLF.

This clone has ten or more counts. This rearrangement joins TRGV9 to TRGJP1. V gave up 2 bases and J gave up 1 base; unmatched junction bases: 1. Germline lookup yields CDR1 GITISATS and CDR2 ISYDGTV (reference sequence). CDR3 length equals 14 residues. The CDR3 nucleotides are TGTGCCTTGTGGGAGGCTACCACTGGTTGGTTCAAGATATTT. Its protein product is CALWEATTGWFKIF.

This clone was detected ten times or more. The chain recombines TRGV9 with TRGJ1 or TRGJ2. Per germline, CDR1 GITISATS and CDR2 ISYDGTV (reference sequence). Trimming at V came to 9 bases and at J to 3 bases, leaving 14 bases not matched to a gene. There are 14 residues in the CDR3. The CDR3 protein is CALTRPPGYYKKLF. The CDR3 nucleotides are TGTGCCTTGACTCGGCCCCCTGGTTATTATAAGAAACTCTTT.

This clone was counted at least ten times. The translation of this DNA and the TCRdb protein of a much larger clone differ at residue 9, probably owing to a read error; the protein shown here is translated from the DNA. CDR3 DNA sequence: TGTGCCTTGTGGGAGTTTTATAAGGAACTCTTT. Amino acid sequence: CALWEFYKELF. There is no J gene call, but TRGV9 is given as the V gene. The germline CDR1 and CDR2 sequences are GITISATS and ISYDGTV (reference sequence). This CDR3 has 11 amino acids.

In this sample, this clone turned up many times. The same CDR3 can be traced to other DNA sequences in this sample. The V call is TRGV9, the J call TRGJP1. J gave up 0 bases and V 2 bases, and 3 bases lay outside the gene matches. Germline V gene sequence: CDR1 GITISATS, CDR2 ISYDGTV (reference sequence). The CDR3 runs to 15 residues. The CDR3 DNA follows: TGTGCCTTGTGGGAGGCGTATACCACTGGTTGGTTCAAGATATTT. Amino acid sequence: CALWEAYTTGWFKIF.